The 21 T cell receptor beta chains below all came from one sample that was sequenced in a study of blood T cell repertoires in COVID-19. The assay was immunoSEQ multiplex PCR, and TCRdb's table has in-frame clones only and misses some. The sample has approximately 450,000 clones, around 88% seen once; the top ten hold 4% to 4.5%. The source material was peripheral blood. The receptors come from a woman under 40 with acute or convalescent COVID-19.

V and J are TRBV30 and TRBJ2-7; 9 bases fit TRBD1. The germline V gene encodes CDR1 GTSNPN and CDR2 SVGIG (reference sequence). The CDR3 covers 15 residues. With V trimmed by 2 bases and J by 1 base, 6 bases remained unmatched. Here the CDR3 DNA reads TGTGCCTGGAGTCCGGGACAGGGCTTTTCCTACGAGCAGTACTTC. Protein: CAWSPGQGFSYEQYF.

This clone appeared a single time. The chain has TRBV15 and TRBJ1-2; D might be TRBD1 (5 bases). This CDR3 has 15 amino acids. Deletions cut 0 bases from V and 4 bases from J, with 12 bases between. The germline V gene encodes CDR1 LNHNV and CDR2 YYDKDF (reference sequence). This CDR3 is CATSRDQGRSYGYTF. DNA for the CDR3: TGTGCCACCAGCAGAGATCAGGGCAGGAGCTATGGCTACACCTTC. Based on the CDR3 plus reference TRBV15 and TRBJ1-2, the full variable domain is DAMVIQNPRYQVTQFGKPVTLSCSQTLNHNVMYWYQQKSSQAPKLLFHYYDKDFNNEADTPDNFQSRRPNTSFCFLDIRSPGLGDTAMYLCATSRDQGRSYGYTFGSGTRLTVV.

The CDR3 here is CASSQESRGAYEQYF. The CDR3 nucleotides are TGCGCCAGCAGCCAAGAAAGCAGGGGGGCCTACGAGCAGTACTTC. The V gene is TRBV4-1, the J gene TRBJ2-7; possibly TRBD1 for D (7 bases). V dropped 0 bases and J dropped 2 bases, with 11 bases sitting between them. CDR1 MGHRA and CDR2 YSYEKL come from the germline V gene. The CDR3 is 15 residues long.

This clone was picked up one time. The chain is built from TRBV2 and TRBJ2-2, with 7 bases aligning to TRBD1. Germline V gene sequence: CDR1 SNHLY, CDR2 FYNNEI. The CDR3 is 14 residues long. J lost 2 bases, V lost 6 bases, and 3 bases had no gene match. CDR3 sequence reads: CASRGDSNTGELFF. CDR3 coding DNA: TGTGCCAGCAGGGGGGACAGCAACACCGGGGAGCTGTTTTTT.

The CDR3 nucleotides read TGTGCCAGCAGTCGGGATAACTACGAGCAGTACTTC. Translated: CASSRDNYEQYF. This chain links TRBV28 with TRBJ2-7; D possibly corresponds to TRBD2 (5 bases). This CDR3 is built from 12 residues. Trimming left V 5 bases short and J 3 bases short, with 8 bases between. Germline CDR1 MDHEN, CDR2 SYDVKM.

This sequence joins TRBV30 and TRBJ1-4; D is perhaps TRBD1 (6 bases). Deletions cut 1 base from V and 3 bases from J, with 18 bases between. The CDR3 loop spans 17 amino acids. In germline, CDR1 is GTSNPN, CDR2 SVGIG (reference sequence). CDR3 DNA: TGTGCCTGGAGTGGAGGGGGTTCTACGTCAGCTAATGAAAAACTGTTTTTT. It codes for CAWSGGGSTSANEKLFF. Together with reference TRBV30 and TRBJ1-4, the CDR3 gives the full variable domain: SQTIHQWPATLVQPVGSPLSLECTVEGTSNPNLYWYRQAAGRGLQLLFYSVGIGQISSEVPQNLSASRPQDRQFILSSKKLLLSDSGFYLCAWSGGGSTSANEKLFFGSGTQLSVL.

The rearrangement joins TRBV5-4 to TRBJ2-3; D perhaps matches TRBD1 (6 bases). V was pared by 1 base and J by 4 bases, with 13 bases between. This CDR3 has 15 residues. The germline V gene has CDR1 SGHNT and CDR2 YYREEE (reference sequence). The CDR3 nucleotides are TGTGCCAGCAGCTTGACCGATTCAGGGGCAGATACGCAGTATTTT. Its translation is CASSLTDSGADTQYF.

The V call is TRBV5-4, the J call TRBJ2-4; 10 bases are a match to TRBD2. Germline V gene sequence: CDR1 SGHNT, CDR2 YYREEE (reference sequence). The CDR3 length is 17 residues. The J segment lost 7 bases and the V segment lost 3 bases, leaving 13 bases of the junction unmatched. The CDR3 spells CASSSLAGAPEANIQYF. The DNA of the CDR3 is TGTGCCAGCAGCTCGCTAGCGGGGGCTCCGGAGGCTAACATTCAGTACTTC.

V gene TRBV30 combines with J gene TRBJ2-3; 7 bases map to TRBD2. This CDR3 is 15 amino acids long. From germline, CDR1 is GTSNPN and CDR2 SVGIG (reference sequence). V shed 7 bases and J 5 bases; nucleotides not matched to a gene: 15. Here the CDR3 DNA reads TGTGCCTTAAACGGAGGCGGGGGAGTGGGAGATACGCAGTATTTT. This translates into CALNGGGGVGDTQYF.

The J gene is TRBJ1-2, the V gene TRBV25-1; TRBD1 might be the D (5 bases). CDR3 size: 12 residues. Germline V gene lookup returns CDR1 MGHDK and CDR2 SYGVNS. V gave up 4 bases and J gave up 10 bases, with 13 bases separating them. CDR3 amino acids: CASSGNRLTYTF. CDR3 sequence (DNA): TGTGCCAGCAGTGGAAACAGGCTGACCTACACCTTC.

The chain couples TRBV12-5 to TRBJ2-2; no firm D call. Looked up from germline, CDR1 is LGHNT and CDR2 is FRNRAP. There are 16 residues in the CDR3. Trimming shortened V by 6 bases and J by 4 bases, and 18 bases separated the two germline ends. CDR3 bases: TGTGCTAGTGGGACCTGGATGGCGGCGACCACCGGGGAGCTGTTTTTT. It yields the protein CASGTWMAATTGELFF.

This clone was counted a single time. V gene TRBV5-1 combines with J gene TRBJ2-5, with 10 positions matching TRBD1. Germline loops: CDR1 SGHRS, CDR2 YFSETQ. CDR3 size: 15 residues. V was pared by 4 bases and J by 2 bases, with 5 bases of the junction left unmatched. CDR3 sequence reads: CASSTGQGSQETQYF. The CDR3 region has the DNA TGCGCCAGCAGCACGGGACAGGGGTCTCAAGAGACCCAGTACTTC.

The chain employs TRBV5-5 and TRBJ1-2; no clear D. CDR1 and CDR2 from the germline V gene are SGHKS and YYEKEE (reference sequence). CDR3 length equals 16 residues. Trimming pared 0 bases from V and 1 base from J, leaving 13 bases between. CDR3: CASSLVPGTINYGYTF. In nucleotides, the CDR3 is TGTGCCAGCAGCTTGGTGCCGGGTACGATTAACTATGGCTACACCTTC.

The CDR3 region is CAILGREQISPLHF. The CDR3 DNA sequence: TGTGCGATCTTGGGCCGGGAGCAAATTTCACCCCTCCACTTT. This chain joins TRBV27 and TRBJ1-6, with D uncertain. This CDR3 has 14 residues. Germline CDR1 reads MNHEY; CDR2 reads SMNVEV (reference sequence).

The CDR3 loop is CASSYVQDSNEQYF. The CDR3 DNA sequence: TGTGCCAGCAGTTACGTGCAGGACAGCAACGAGCAGTACTTC. This chain connects TRBV6-6 to TRBJ2-7; D is possibly TRBD1 (6 bases). Germline V gene lookup returns CDR1 MNHNY and CDR2 SVGAGI (reference sequence). Deletions cut 2 bases from V and 5 bases from J, with 13 bases between. The CDR3 extends over 14 amino acids.

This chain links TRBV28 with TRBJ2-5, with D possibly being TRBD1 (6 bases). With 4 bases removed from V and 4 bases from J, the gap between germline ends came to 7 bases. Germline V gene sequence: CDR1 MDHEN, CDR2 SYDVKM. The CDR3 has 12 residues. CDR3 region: CASSWTVETQYF. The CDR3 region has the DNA TGTGCCAGCAGTTGGACAGTAGAGACCCAGTACTTC. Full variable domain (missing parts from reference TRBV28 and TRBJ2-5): DVKVTQSSRYLVKRTGEKVFLECVQDMDHENMFWYRQDPGLGLRLIYFSYDVKMKEKGDIPEGYSVSREKKERFSLILESASTNQTSMYLCASSWTVETQYFGPGTRLLVL.

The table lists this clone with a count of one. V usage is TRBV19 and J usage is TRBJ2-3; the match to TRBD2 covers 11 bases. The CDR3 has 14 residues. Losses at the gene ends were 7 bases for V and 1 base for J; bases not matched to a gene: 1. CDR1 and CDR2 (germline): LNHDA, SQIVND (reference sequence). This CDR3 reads CASTGLAGTDTQYF. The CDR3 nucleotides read TGTGCCAGTACGGGACTAGCGGGCACAGATACGCAGTATTTT.

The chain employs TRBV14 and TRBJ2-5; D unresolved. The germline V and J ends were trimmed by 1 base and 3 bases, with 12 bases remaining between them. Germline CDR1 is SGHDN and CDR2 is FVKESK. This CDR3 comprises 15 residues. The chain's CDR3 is CASSQGWVEEETQYF. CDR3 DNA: TGTGCCAGCAGCCAAGGGTGGGTAGAGGAAGAGACCCAGTACTTC.

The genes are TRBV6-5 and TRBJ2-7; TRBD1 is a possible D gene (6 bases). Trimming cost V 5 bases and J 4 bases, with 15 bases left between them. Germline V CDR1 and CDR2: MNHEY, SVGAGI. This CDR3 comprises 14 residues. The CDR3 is CASSKTYQGYEQYF. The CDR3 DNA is TGTGCCAGCAGTAAGACTTATCAGGGGTACGAGCAGTACTTC.

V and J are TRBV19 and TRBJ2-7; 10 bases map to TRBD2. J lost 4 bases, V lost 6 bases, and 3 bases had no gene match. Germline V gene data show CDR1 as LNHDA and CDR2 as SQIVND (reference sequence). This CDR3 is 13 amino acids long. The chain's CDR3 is CASRELAGYEQYF. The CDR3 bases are TGTGCCAGTAGAGAACTAGCGGGGTACGAGCAGTACTTC.

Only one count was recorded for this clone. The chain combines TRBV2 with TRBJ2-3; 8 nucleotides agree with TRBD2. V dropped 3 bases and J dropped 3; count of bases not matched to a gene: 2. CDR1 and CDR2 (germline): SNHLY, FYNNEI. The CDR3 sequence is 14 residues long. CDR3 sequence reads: CASSDAGGTDTQYF. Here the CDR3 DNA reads TGTGCCAGCAGTGACGCGGGGGGTACAGATACGCAGTATTTT. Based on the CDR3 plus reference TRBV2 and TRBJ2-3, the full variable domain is EPEVTQTPSHQVTQMGQEVILRCVPISNHLYFYWYRQILGQKVEFLVSFYNNEISEKSEIFDDQFSVERPDGSNFTLKIRSTKLEDSAMYFCASSDAGGTDTQYFGPGTRLTVL.